One and the same sample provided the 16 T cell receptor beta chains below, sequenced in a study of tumor-infiltrating lymphocytes in primary liver carcinoma. It was from about 19-30 mg of unsorted bulk tissue that RNA and DNA were co-extracted. A primer in the constant region served to generate TCR beta cDNA from approximately 500 ng of total RNA. A slightly modified ARM-PCR protocol with three nested multiplex PCR rounds produced these TCR beta libraries. The first two PCR rounds used TRBV1-TRBV30 primers with a Cbeta primer, nine to ten cycles each. TCRdb used MiXCR to reprocess the multiplex PCR reads, holding one entry per CDR3 protein. The sample carries about 100,000 distinct CDR3 sequences, 65% to 70% recorded once. The sequenced sample consisted of tumor-adjacent normal liver tissue. The receptor source for this set is a man aged 40-55 years with primary liver carcinoma and hepatitis B virus infection.

Remarks on this clonotype: The junction does not match germline at one end; this may be a read error. This sequence joins TRBV7-2 and TRBJ2-7; possibly TRBD1 for D (6 bases). From germline, CDR1 is SGHTA and CDR2 FQGNSA. The CDR3 runs to 12 residues. CDR3 nucleotides: TGTGTCAGCAGCTTCACAGGGAACGAGCAGTACTTC. Encoded protein: CVSSFTGNEQYF.

This clonotype was seen only a few times. Since a much larger clone is just one base distant, this may be a read error. The genes are TRBV10-3 and TRBJ2-1, with 14 bases fitting TRBD2. Germline V CDR1 and CDR2: ENHRY, SYGVKD. V lost 8 bases, J lost 6 bases, and 3 bases stayed unmatched. The CDR3 extends over 14 amino acids. CDR3 in DNA: TGTGCCATCGGTGGGACTAGCGGGAGCAATGAGCAGTTCTTC. Residues: CAIGGTSGSNEQFF.

The J gene is TRBJ1-1, the V gene TRBV29-1; tentatively, D is TRBD1 (5 bases). CDR3 size: 13 residues. From germline, CDR1 is SQVTM and CDR2 ANQGSEA. Deletions cut 3 bases from V and 6 bases from J, with 14 bases between. CDR3 region: CSVDFQGVPEAFF. CDR3 sequence (DNA): TGCAGCGTTGATTTCCAAGGGGTCCCTGAAGCTTTCTTT.

In the case of this clonotype: The CDR3 does not end in the conserved phenylalanine or tryptophan, so this is likely a read error. No DNA is shown, since the ends of the CDR3 on it are uncertain; the CDR3 is the one TCRdb lists. The chain links TRBV6-5 to TRBJ2-6; TRBD1, the table's D call, lacks a check against the DNA. The CDR3 has 18 amino acids, counting both end residues. Germline-derived CDR1 and CDR2 are MNHEY and SVGAGI. The CDR3 region is CASSLWTGMKAGANVLGC.

J is TRBJ2-1 and V is TRBV4-2, with D perhaps assigned TRBD1 or TRBD2 (5 bases each). The CDR3 contains 15 residues. With 0 bases removed from V and 13 bases from J, the gap between germline ends came to 19 bases. Germline V gene lookup returns CDR1 LGHNA and CDR2 YNFKEQ. CDR3 residues: CASSQDGAGDNEQFF. The CDR3 region has the DNA TGTGCCAGCAGCCAAGACGGGGCAGGTGACAACGAACAGTTCTTC.

This clonotype has a count of ten or more. The J gene is TRBJ2-1, the V gene TRBV29-1; maybe TRBD2 (5 bases). Trimming shortened V by 5 bases and J by 12 bases, and 20 bases separated the two germline ends. The germline CDR1 and CDR2 sequences are SQVTM and ANQGSEA. This CDR3 is 13 amino acids long. CDR3: CSVIGGRAGLQFF. In DNA form, the CDR3 reads TGCAGCGTTATTGGTGGTCGGGCGGGTCTGCAGTTCTTC.

Comments on this clonotype: The germline gene is not matched at one end of the junction; a read error may be the cause. V is TRBV11-2 and J is TRBJ2-3, with 10 bases that match TRBD2. The CDR3 runs to 15 residues. In germline, CDR1 is SGHAT, CDR2 FQNNGV. CDR3 coding DNA: TGTGCCAGCAGCTATTCCAGGCTAGCGGGAGACACGCAGTATTTC. Protein sequence: CASSYSRLAGDTQYF.

The V and J genes are TRBV4-2 and TRBJ2-3; 13 bases are shared with TRBD2. The CDR3 sequence is 15 residues long. The V and J ends lost 4 bases and 14 bases, in that order; junction bases with no gene match: 12. CDR1 and CDR2 (germline): LGHNA, YNFKEQ. The CDR3 sequence is CASSPTSGRGDTLYF. The CDR3 DNA follows: TGTGCCAGCAGCCCTACTAGCGGGAGGGGAGATACACTGTATTTT.

As concerns this clonotype: A much larger clone differs from this one at a single base, so this may be a read error. The chain links TRBV6-5 to TRBJ1-2, with D unresolved. The germline V gene encodes CDR1 MNHEY and CDR2 SVGAGI. The CDR3 contains 15 residues. Between the trimmed V and J ends, which lost 4 bases and 5 bases, there was a span of 17 bases. CDR3 in amino acids: CASSSWAGRLYGYTF. For the CDR3, the DNA is TGTGCCAGCAGTTCCTGGGCAGGCCGGCTTTATGGCTACACCTTC.

Only one count was recorded for this clonotype. One junction end disagrees with the germline gene, perhaps due to a read error. The J gene is TRBJ2-2, the V gene TRBV14; TRBD2 might be the D (6 bases). Germline CDR1 reads SGHDN; CDR2 reads FVKESK. The CDR3 is 18 amino acids. CDR3 DNA sequence: TGTGCCTGCAACCAAGTGTCTCGGGCTAGCGAGAACACCAGGGAGCTGTTTTTT. Protein sequence: CACNQVSRASENTRELFF. Drawing the rest from reference TRBV14 and TRBJ2-2, the complete variable domain is EAGVTQFPSHSVIEKGQTVTLRCDPISGHDNLYWYRRVMGKEIKFLLHFVKESKQDESGMPNNRFLAERTGGTYSTLKVQPAELEDSGVYFCACNQVSRASENTRELFFGEGSRLTVL.

About this clonotype: This could be a read error, since a much larger clone is one nucleotide away. This chain links TRBV6-6 with TRBJ2-1; TRBD2 matches at 12 bases. The CDR3 is made up of 15 amino acids. Per the germline V gene, CDR1 is MNHNY and CDR2 is SVGAGI (reference sequence). Trimming at V came to 5 bases and at J to 5 bases, leaving 4 bases not matched to a gene. The CDR3 sequence is CASSGTSGLHNEQFF. The DNA for the CDR3 is TGTGCCAGCAGTGGGACTAGCGGGCTGCACAATGAGCAGTTCTTC.

V and J are TRBV28 and TRBJ1-2; maybe TRBD1 (6 bases). Between the trimmed V and J ends, which lost 3 bases and 8 bases, there was a span of 10 bases. The CDR3 sequence is 12 residues long. Looked up from germline, CDR1 is MDHEN and CDR2 is SYDVKM. The CDR3 here is CASSLGAFGYTF. CDR3 DNA sequence: TGTGCCAGCAGTTTGGGGGCTTTCGGCTACACCTTC.

The chain links TRBV5-1 to TRBJ1-3; D perhaps matches TRBD1 (6 bases). The V and J ends lost 1 base and 0 bases respectively, with 8 bases between them. The CDR3 extends over 15 amino acids. Per germline, CDR1 SGHRS and CDR2 YFSETQ. The CDR3 region has the DNA TGCGCCAGCAGCTTGACAGGGAGCTCTGGAAACACCATATATTTT. It yields the protein CASSLTGSSGNTIYF.

This clonotype was observed many times. This CDR3 reads CAISEDTGGEQYF. DNA for the CDR3: TGTGCCATCAGTGAGGACACGGGGGGCGAGCAGTACTTC. The chain uses TRBV10-3 and TRBJ2-7; 7 positions match TRBD2. This CDR3 is 13 amino acids long. V was clipped by 2 bases and J by 6 bases; unmatched bases: 4. Germline CDR1 is ENHRY and CDR2 is SYGVKD.

With regard to this clonotype: Likely a read error: the CDR3 ends without its conserved phenylalanine or tryptophan. The CDR3 sequence is CASTRESISGANVLTS. The CDR3 DNA is TGTGCCAGCACTCGGGAATCGATATCTGGGGCCAACGTCCTGACTTCC. The rearrangement uses TRBV28 and TRBJ2-6; perhaps TRBD2 as D (5 bases). Between the trimmed V and J ends, which lost 7 bases and 1 base, there was a span of 14 bases. The CDR3 consists of 16 residues. Germline loops: CDR1 MDHEN, CDR2 SYDVKM.

For this clonotype: At one end the junction does not follow the germline gene, possibly because of a read error. The chain couples TRBV6-5 to TRBJ2-7, with 11 positions matching TRBD2. Germline CDR1 reads MNHEY; CDR2 reads SVGAGI. The CDR3 length is 18 residues. Here the CDR3 reads CASSSTPWTSGQTYEKYF. The DNA of the CDR3 is TGTGCCAGCAGTTCGACACCGTGGACTAGCGGGCAAACCTACGAGAAGTATTTC.